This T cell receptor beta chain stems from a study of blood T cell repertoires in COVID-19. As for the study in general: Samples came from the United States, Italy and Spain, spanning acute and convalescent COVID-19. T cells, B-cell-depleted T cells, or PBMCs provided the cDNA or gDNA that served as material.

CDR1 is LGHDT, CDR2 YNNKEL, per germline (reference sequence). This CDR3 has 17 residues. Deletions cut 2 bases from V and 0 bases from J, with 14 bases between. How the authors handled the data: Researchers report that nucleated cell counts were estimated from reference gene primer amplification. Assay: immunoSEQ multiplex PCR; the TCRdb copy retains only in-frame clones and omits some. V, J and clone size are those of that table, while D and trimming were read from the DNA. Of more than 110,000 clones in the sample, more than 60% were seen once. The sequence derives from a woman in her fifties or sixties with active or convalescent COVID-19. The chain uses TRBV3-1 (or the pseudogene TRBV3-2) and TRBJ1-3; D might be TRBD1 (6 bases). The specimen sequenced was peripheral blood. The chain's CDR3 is CASSQTPPTGSGNTIYF. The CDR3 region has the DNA TGTGCCAGCAGCCAAACCCCCCCGACAGGCTCTGGAAACACCATATATTTT.